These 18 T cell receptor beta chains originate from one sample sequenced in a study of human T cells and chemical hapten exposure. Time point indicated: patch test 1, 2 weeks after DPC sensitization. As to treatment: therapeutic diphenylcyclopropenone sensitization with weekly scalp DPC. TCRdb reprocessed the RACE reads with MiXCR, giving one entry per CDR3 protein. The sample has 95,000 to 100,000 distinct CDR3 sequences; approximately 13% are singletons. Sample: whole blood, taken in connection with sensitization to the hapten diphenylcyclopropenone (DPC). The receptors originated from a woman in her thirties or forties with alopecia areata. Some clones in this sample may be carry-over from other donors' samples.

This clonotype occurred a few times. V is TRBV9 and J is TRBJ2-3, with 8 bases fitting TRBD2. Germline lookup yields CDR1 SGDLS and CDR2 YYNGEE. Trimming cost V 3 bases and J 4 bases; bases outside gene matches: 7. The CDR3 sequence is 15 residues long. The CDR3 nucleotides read TGTGCCAGCAGCGAAGCGGGAGAGAGGGCAGATACGCAGTATTTT. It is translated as CASSEAGERADTQYF.

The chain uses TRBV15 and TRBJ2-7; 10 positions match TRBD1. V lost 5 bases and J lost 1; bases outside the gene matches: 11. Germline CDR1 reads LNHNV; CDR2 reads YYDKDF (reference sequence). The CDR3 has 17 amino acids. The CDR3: CATSSNFPGQGSYEQYF. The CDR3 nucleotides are TGTGCCACCAGCTCGAATTTTCCGGGACAGGGGTCCTACGAGCAGTACTTC.

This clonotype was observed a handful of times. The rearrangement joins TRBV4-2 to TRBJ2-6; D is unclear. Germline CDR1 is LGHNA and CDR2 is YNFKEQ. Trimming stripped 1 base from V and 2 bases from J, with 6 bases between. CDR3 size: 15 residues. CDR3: CASSQGGTGANVLTF. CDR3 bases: TGTGCCAGCAGCCAAGGCGGCACTGGGGCCAACGTCCTGACTTTC.

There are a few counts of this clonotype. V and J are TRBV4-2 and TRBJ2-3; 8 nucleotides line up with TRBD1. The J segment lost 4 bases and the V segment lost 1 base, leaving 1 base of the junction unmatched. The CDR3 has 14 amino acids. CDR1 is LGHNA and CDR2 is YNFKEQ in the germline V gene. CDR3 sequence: CASSQGTGSDTQYF. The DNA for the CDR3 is TGTGCCAGCAGCCAAGGGACAGGGTCAGATACGCAGTATTTT.

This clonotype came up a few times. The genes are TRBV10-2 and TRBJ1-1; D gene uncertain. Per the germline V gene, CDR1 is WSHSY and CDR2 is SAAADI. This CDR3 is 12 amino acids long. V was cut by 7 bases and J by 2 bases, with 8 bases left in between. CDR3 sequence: CASTQTNTEAFF. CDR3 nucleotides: TGCGCCAGCACCCAGACAAACACTGAAGCTTTCTTT.

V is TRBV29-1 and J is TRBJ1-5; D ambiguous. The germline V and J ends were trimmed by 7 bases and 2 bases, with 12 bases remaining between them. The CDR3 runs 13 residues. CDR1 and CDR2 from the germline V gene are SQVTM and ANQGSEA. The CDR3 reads CSAREDGNQPQHF. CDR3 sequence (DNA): TGCAGCGCTCGGGAAGATGGCAATCAGCCCCAGCATTTT.

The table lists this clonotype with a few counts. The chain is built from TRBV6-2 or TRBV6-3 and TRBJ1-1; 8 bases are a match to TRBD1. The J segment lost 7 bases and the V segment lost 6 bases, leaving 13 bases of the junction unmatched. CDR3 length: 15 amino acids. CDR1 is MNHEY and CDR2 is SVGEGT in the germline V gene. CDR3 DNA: TGTGCCAGCAGAGCCCCACATCAGGGGGCGCTTGAAGCTTTCTTT. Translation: CASRAPHQGALEAFF.

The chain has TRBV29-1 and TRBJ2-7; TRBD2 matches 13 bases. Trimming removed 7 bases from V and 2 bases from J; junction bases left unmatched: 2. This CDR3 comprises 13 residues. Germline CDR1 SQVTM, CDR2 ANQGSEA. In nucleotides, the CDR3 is TGCAGCGCTGGGACTAGCGGGGCCTACGAGCAGTACTTC. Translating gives CSAGTSGAYEQYF.

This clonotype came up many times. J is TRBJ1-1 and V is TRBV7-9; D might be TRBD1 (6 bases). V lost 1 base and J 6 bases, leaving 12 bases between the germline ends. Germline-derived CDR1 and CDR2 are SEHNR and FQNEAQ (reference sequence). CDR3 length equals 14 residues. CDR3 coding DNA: TGTGCCAGCAGCTTAGTAGGGGGAGTCCCTGAAGCTTTCTTT. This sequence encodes CASSLVGGVPEAFF.

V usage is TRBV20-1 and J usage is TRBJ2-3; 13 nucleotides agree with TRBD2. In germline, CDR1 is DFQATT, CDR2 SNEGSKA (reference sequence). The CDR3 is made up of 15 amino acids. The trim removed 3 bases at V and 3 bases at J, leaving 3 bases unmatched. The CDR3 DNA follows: TGCAGTGCTAGCGGACTAGCGGGAGAAACAGATACGCAGTATTTT. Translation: CSASGLAGETDTQYF.

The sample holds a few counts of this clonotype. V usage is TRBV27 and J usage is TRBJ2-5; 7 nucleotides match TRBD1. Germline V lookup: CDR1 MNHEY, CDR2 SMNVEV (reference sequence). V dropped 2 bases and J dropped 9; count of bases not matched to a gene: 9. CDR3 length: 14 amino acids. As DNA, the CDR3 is TGTGCCAGCAGTTTAAAGGCGCGAGGGGGCGCCCAGTACTTC. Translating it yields CASSLKARGGAQYF.

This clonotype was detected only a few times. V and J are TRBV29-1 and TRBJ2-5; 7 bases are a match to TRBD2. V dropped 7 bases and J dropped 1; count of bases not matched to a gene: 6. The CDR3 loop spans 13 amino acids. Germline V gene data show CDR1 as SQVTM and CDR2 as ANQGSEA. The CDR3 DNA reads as TGCAGCGCAGAGCGGGGACTCCAAGAGACCCAGTACTTC. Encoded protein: CSAERGLQETQYF.

In DNA form, the CDR3 reads TGTGCCAGCAGTTCCGGACTAGGGCAGGGTCAAGGAAACATTCAGTACTTC. Amino acids: CASSSGLGQGQGNIQYF. The V call is TRBV6-2 or TRBV6-3, the J call TRBJ2-4, with 7 bases identical to TRBD2. Germline-derived CDR1 and CDR2 are MNHEY and SVGEGT. V was pared by 4 bases and J by 6 bases, with 15 bases of the junction left unmatched. The CDR3 extends over 17 amino acids.

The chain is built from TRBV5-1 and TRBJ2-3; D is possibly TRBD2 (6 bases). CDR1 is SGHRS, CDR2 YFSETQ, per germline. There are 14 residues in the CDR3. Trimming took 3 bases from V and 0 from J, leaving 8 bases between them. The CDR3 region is CASSWGTSTDTQYF. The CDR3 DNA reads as TGCGCCAGCAGCTGGGGGACTAGCACAGATACGCAGTATTTT. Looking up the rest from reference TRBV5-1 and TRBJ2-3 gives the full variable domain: KAGVTQTPRYLIKTRGQQVTLSCSPISGHRSVSWYQQTPGQGLQFLFEYFSETQRNKGNFPGRFSGRQFSNSRSEMNVSTLELGDSALYLCASSWGTSTDTQYFGPGTRLTVL.

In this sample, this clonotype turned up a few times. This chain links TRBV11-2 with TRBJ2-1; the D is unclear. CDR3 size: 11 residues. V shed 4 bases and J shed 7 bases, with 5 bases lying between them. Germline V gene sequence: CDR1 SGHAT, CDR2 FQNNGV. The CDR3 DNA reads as TGTGCCAGCAGCTACGCTAATGAGCAGTTCTTC. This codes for CASSYANEQFF.

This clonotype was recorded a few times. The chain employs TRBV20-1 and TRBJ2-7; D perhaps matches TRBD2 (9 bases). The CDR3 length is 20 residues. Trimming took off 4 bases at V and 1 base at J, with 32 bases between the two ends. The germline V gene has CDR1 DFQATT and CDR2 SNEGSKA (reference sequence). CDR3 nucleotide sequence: TGCAGTGCTAAAGGTGGGACAGGATTCAAGCGGGAGGTTGTTTCCTACGAGCAGTACTTC. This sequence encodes CSAKGGTGFKREVVSYEQYF.

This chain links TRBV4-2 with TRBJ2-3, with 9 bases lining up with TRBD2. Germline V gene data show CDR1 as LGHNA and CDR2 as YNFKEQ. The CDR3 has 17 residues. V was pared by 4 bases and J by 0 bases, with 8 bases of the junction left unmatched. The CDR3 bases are TGTGCCAGCAGCCGCATTCCTCTAGCGGGAAGCACAGATACGCAGTATTTT. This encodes CASSRIPLAGSTDTQYF.

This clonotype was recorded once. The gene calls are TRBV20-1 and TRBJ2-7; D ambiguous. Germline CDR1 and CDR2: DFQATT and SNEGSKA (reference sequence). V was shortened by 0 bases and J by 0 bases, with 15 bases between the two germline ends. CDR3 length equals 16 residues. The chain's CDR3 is CSARDGAYRSSYEQYF. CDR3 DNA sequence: TGCAGTGCTAGAGATGGTGCGTATCGAAGCTCCTACGAGCAGTACTTC.